Listed here are 10 T cell receptor beta chains from one sample, sequenced in a study of blood T cell repertoires in COVID-19. TCRdb keeps only in-frame clones here, not all; method: immunoSEQ multiplex PCR. This table has over 250,000 clones, around 84% appearing once. The sample was PBMCs or T cells enriched from blood (not recorded which). The receptors come from a middle-aged man who had been exposed to COVID-19.

This sequence joins TRBV27 and TRBJ2-2, with D possibly matching TRBD1 (6 bases). This CDR3 contains 14 residues. The germline gives CDR1 MNHEY, CDR2 SMNVEV (reference sequence). V gave up 6 bases and J gave up 7 bases, with 15 bases separating them. CDR3 loop: CASSWGSRGGELFF. CDR3 sequence (DNA): TGTGCCAGCAGCTGGGGTAGCAGGGGCGGGGAGCTGTTTTTT.

The chain recombines TRBV18 with TRBJ2-2; D unresolved. CDR1 and CDR2 from the germline V gene are KGHSH and LQKENI. This CDR3 region has 16 residues. Deletions cut 3 bases from V and 4 bases from J, with 15 bases between. CDR3 protein: CASSPSSDMSTGELFF. CDR3 sequence (DNA): TGTGCCAGCTCACCTTCAAGCGATATGAGCACCGGGGAGCTGTTTTTT.

This chain links TRBV5-1 with TRBJ2-5; tentative D call: TRBD1 (6 bases). Trimming cost V 0 bases and J 1 base, with 10 bases left between them. This CDR3 contains 15 residues. Germline assignment: CDR1 SGHRS and CDR2 YFSETQ. CDR3 DNA: TGCGCCAGCAGCTTGGCAGGGGCACTCCAAGAGACCCAGTACTTC. Translation gives CASSLAGALQETQYF. The full variable domain, rest sourced from reference TRBV5-1 and TRBJ2-5, is KAGVTQTPRYLIKTRGQQVTLSCSPISGHRSVSWYQQTPGQGLQFLFEYFSETQRNKGNFPGRFSGRQFSNSRSEMNVSTLELGDSALYLCASSLAGALQETQYFGPGTRLLVL.

The rearrangement uses TRBV9 and TRBJ2-2; D ambiguous. The CDR3 is 13 amino acids. The ends were cut back, 3 bases at V and 7 bases at J, with 10 bases in the middle. Germline V gene lookup returns CDR1 SGDLS and CDR2 YYNGEE. The CDR3 nucleotides are TGTGCCAGCAGCGAAAGGAGTGTCGGGGAGCTGTTTTTT. Translated, it gives CASSERSVGELFF.

CDR3 in amino acids: CASSPSGGNNSPLHF. CDR3 in DNA: TGTGCCAGCAGCCCCAGCGGGGGTAATAATTCACCCCTCCACTTT. This sequence joins TRBV7-9 and TRBJ1-6; a possible D gene is TRBD1 (5 bases). Trimming pared 5 bases from V and 5 bases from J, leaving 13 bases between. Germline assignment: CDR1 SEHNR and CDR2 FQNEAQ (reference sequence). This CDR3 has 15 amino acids.

In its sample, this clone was seen once. The V gene is TRBV5-6, the J gene TRBJ1-2, with D possibly TRBD1 on 5 matching bases. CDR3 size: 16 residues. Trimming cost V 1 base and J 5 bases, with 18 bases left between them. CDR1 and CDR2 from the germline V gene are SGHDT and YYEEEE. CDR3 sequence reads: CASSLSRDVGLYGYTF. The CDR3 DNA follows: TGTGCCAGCAGCTTGAGCCGGGACGTAGGACTATATGGCTACACCTTC.

The J gene is TRBJ1-6, the V gene TRBV6-5; D ambiguous. CDR1 and CDR2 (germline): MNHEY, SVGAGI. This CDR3 has 14 residues. The V end lost 6 bases, the J end lost 5 bases, and 11 bases lay between the germline ends. The CDR3 here is CASSVPGNNSPLHF. In nucleotides, the CDR3 is TGTGCCAGCAGCGTCCCTGGCAATAATTCACCCCTCCACTTT.

This chain links TRBV7-2 with TRBJ2-5; no clear D gene. The CDR3 sequence is 14 residues long. Between the trimmed V and J ends, which lost 5 bases and 1 base, there was a span of 11 bases. The germline CDR1 and CDR2 sequences are SGHTA and FQGNSA. The CDR3 region has the DNA TGTGCCAGCAGCAAATCTTTAGTCCAAGAGACCCAGTACTTC. It encodes CASSKSLVQETQYF.

This chain uses TRBV28 with TRBJ2-1; 12 bases line up with TRBD2. The CDR3 spans 17 residues. CDR1 and CDR2 (germline): MDHEN, SYDVKM. Trimming removed 5 bases from V and 4 bases from J; junction bases left unmatched: 9. The CDR3 sequence: CASSISTGTSGYNEQFF. The DNA for the CDR3 is TGTGCCAGCAGTATATCAACCGGGACTAGCGGGTACAATGAGCAGTTCTTC. The variable domain in full, completed from reference TRBV28 and TRBJ2-1, reads DVKVTQSSRYLVKRTGEKVFLECVQDMDHENMFWYRQDPGLGLRLIYFSYDVKMKEKGDIPEGYSVSREKKERFSLILESASTNQTSMYLCASSISTGTSGYNEQFFGPGTRLTVL.

The chain has TRBV9 and TRBJ2-7; 8 bases agree with TRBD1. Germline-derived CDR1 and CDR2 are SGDLS and YYNGEE. The CDR3 is made up of 15 amino acids. J gave up 4 bases and V 6 bases, and 12 bases lay outside the gene matches. CDR3 sequence reads: CASTGGQGLIYEQYF. CDR3 DNA: TGTGCCAGCACCGGCGGACAGGGTTTGATTTACGAGCAGTACTTC.